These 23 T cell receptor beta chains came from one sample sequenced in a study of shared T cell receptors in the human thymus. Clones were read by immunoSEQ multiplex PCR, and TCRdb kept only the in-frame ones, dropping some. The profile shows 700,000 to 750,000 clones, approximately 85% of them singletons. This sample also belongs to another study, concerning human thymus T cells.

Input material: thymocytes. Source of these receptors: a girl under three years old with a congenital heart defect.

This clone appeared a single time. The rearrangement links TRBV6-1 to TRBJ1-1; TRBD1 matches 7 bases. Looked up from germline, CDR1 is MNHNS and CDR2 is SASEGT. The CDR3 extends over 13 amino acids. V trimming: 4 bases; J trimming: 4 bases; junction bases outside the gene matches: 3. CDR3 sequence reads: CASSVYRGTEAFF. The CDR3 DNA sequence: TGTGCCAGCAGTGTTTACAGGGGCACTGAAGCTTTCTTT.

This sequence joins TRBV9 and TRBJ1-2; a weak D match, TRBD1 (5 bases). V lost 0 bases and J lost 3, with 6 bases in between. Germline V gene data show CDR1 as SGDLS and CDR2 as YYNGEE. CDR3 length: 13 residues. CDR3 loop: CASSVAGYYGYTF. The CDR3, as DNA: TGTGCCAGCAGCGTAGCAGGGTACTATGGCTACACCTTC.

In nucleotides, the CDR3 is TGTGCCAGCAGCTTGTGGGGAGCCAGCTATGGCTACACCTTC. This encodes CASSLWGASYGYTF. This chain joins TRBV5-6 and TRBJ1-2; D is uncertain. V was cut by 1 base and J by 4 bases, with 11 bases left in between. Germline V gene sequence: CDR1 SGHDT, CDR2 YYEEEE. The CDR3 is 14 amino acids.

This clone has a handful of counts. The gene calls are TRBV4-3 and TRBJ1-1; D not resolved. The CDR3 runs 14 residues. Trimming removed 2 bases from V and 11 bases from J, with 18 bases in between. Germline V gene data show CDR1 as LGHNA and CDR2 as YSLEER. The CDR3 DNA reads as TGCGCCAGCAGCCAACGGAGGTGGGTCCCCTGGGCTTTCTTT. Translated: CASSQRRWVPWAFF.

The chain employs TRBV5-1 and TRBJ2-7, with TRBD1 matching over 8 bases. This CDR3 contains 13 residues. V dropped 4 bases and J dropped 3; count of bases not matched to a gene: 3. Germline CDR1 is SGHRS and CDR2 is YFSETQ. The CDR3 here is CASSRTGFYEQYF. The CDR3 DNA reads TGCGCCAGCAGCCGGACAGGGTTCTACGAGCAGTACTTC.

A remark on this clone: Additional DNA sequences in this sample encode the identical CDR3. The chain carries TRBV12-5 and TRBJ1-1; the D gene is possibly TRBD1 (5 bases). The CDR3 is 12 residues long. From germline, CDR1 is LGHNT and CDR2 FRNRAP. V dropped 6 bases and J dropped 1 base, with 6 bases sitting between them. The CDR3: CASGTGNTEAFF. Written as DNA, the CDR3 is TGTGCTAGTGGAACAGGGAACACTGAAGCTTTCTTT.

CDR3: CASSITTGYSGNTIYF. CDR3 DNA: TGTGCCAGTAGTATAACGACAGGTTACTCTGGAAACACCATATATTTT. The V call is TRBV19, the J call TRBJ1-3; perhaps TRBD1 as D (6 bases). V lost 2 bases to trimming and J lost 0 bases, with 11 bases between them. Per germline, CDR1 LNHDA and CDR2 SQIVND (reference sequence). CDR3 length: 16 residues.

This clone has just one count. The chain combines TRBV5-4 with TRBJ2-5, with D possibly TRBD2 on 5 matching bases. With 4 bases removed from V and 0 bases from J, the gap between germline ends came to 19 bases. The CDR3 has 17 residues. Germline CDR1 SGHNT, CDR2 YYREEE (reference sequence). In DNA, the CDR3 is TGTGCCAGCAGCCTGAGAACAGCGGATTTTTACCAAGAGACCCAGTACTTC. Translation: CASSLRTADFYQETQYF.

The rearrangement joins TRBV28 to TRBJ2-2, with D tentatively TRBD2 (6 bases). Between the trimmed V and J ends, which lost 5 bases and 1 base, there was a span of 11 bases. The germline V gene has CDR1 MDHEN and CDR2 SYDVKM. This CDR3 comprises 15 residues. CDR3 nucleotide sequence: TGTGCCAGCAGTAGGGCGGGACGGAACACCGGGGAGCTGTTTTTT. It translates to CASSRAGRNTGELFF.

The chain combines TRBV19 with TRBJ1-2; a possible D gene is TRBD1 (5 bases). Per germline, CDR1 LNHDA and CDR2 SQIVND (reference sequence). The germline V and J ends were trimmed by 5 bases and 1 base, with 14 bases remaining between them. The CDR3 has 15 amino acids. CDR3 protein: CASSDGHSLNYGYTF. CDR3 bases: TGTGCCAGTAGTGACGGACACTCACTTAACTATGGCTACACCTTC. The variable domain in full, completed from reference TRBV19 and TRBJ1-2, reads DGGITQSPKYLFRKEGQNVTLSCEQNLNHDAMYWYRQDPGQGLRLIYYSQIVNDFQKGDIAEGYSVSREKKESFPLTVTSAQKNPTAFYLCASSDGHSLNYGYTFGSGTRLTVV.

CDR3 in DNA: TGTGCCAGCAGTCTCGGACAGGGGAGCTCTGGGGCCAACGTCCTGACTTTC. Residues: CASSLGQGSSGANVLTF. V gene TRBV27 combines with J gene TRBJ2-6; 9 positions match TRBD1. CDR1 and CDR2 from the germline V gene are MNHEY and SMNVEV (reference sequence). V gave up 5 bases and J gave up 0 bases; unmatched junction bases: 5. This CDR3 has 17 residues.

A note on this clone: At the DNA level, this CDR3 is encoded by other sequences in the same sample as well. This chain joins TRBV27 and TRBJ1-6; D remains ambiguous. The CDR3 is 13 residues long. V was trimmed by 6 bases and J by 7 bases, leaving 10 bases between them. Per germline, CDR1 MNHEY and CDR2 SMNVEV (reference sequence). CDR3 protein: CASSTALNSPLHF. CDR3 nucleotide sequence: TGTGCCAGCAGCACAGCCCTCAATTCACCCCTCCACTTT.

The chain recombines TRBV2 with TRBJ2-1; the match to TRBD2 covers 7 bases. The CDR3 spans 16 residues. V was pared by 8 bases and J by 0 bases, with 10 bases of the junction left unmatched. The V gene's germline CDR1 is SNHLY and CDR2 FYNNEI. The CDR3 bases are TGTGCCAGCTGCGATCCCGGGACTACCTCCTACAATGAGCAGTTCTTC. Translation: CASCDPGTTSYNEQFF.

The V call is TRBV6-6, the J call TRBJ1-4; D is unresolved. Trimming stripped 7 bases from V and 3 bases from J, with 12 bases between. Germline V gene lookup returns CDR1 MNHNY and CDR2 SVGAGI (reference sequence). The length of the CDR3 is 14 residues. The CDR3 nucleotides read TGTGCCAGCATAGGCCGCCAGGCTAATGAAAAACTGTTTTTT. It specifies CASIGRQANEKLFF.

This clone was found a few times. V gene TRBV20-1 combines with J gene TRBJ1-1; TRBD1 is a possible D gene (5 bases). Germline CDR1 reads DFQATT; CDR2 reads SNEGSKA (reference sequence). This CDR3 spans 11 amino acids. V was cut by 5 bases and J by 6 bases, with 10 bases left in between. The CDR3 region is CSAPGGAEAFF. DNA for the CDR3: TGCAGTGCTCCCGGGGGGGCTGAAGCTTTCTTT.

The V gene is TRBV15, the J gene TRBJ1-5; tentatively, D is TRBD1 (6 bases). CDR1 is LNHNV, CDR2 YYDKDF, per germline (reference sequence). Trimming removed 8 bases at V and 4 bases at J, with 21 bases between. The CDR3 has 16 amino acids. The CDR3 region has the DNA TGTGCCACCGGAAATAAAGGACAGACCATTAATCAGCCCCAGCATTTT. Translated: CATGNKGQTINQPQHF.

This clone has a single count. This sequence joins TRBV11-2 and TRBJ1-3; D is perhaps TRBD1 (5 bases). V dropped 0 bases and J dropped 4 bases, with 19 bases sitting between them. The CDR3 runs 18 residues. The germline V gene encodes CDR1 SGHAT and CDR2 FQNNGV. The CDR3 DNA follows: TGTGCCAGCAGCTTAGAACCCGGGGGACGCCGCAAAGGAAACACCATATATTTT. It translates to CASSLEPGGRRKGNTIYF.

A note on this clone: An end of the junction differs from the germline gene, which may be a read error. The CDR3: CASGYKPAGELFF. CDR3 DNA: TGTGCCAGCGGTTACAAACCGGCCGGGGAGCTGTTTTTT. V and J are TRBV6-5 and TRBJ2-2; no clear D gene. CDR1 is MNHEY and CDR2 is SVGAGI in the germline V gene. The CDR3 sequence is 13 residues long.

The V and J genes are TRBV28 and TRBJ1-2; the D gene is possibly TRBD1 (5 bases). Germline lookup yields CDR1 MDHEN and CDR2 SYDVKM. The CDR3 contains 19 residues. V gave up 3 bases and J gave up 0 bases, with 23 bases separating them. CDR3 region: CASSFLSRRDQIANYGYTF. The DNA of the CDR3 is TGTGCCAGCAGTTTTTTGTCTCGGAGGGACCAGATAGCTAACTATGGCTACACCTTC.

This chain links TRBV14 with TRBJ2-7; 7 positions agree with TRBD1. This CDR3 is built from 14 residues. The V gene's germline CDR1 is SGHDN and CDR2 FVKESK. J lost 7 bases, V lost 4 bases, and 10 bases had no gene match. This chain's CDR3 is CASSPGTENREQYF. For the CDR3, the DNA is TGTGCCAGCAGCCCCGGGACAGAAAATCGTGAGCAGTACTTC.

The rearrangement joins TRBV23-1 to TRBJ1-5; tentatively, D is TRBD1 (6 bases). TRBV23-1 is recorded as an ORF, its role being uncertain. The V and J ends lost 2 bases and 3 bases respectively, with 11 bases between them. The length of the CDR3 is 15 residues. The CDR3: CASSQPDRLNQPQHF. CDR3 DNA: TGCGCCAGCAGTCAACCCGACAGGCTCAATCAGCCCCAGCATTTT.

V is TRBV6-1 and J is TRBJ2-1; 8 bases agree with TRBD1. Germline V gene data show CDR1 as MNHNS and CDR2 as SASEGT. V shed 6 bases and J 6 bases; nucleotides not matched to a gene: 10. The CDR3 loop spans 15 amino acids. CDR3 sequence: CASRERKTGVNEQFF. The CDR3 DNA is TGTGCCAGCAGAGAACGCAAGACAGGGGTCAATGAGCAGTTCTTC.

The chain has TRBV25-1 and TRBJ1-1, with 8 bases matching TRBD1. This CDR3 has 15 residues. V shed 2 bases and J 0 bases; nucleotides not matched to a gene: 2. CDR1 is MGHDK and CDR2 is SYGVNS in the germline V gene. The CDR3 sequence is CASSEDRGLNTEAFF. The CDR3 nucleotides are TGTGCCAGCAGTGAAGACAGGGGTCTGAACACTGAAGCTTTCTTT.